This T cell receptor gamma chain was identified in a study of γδ T cells in repeated Plasmodium falciparum infection. In this sample, this clone turned up a few times. The mismatch at residue 4 between this DNA's translation and the TCRdb protein of a much larger clone likely reflects a read error; the protein shown is translated from the DNA. TCRdb made new clone calls on the multiplex PCR reads using CATT. The sample holds 20,000 to 30,000 gamma-chain clones, 3% seen once. Vgamma9/Vdelta2+ and Vdelta2-negative gammadelta T cells were flow-sorted from PBMC for bulk sequencing. CDR3 length equals 19 residues. CDR1 is EGSNGY and CDR2 is YDSYNSKV in the germline V gene.

This TCR derives from a pool of human donors (malaria-infected and uninfected, not separated). V is TRGV2 and J is TRGJP2. Assignment of the J gene here rests on matching the DNA to germline, because TCRdb gives none. Sequenced input: gamma-delta T cells from blood. The CDR3, as DNA: TGTGCCACCCGGGACGGCAACCACAGAGGGGGACTTAGTGATTGGATCAAGACGTTT. The encoded protein is CATRDGNHRGGLSDWIKTF.